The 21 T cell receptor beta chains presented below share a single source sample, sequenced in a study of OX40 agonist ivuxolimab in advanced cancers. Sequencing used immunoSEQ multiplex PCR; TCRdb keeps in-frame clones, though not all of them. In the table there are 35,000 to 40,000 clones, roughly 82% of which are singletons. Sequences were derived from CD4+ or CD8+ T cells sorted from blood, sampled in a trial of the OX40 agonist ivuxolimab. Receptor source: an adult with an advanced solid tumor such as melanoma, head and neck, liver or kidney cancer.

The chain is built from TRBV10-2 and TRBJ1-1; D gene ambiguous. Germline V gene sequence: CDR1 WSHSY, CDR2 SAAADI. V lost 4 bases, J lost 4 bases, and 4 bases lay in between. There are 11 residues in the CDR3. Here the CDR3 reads CASSGSTEAFF. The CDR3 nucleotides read TGCGCCAGCAGTGGAAGCACTGAAGCTTTCTTT.

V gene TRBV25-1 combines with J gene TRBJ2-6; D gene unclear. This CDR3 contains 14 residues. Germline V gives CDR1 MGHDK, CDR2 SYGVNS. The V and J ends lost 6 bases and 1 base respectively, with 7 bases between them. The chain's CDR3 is CASSLGSGANVLTF. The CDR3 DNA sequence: TGTGCCAGCAGCCTAGGGTCTGGGGCCAACGTCCTGACTTTC.

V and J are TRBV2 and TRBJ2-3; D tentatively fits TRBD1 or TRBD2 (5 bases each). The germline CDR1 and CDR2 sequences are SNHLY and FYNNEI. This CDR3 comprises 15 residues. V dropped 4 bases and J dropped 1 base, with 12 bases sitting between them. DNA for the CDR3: TGTGCCAGCAGTGGAGTAACGGGGCGCACAGATACGCAGTATTTT. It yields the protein CASSGVTGRTDTQYF.

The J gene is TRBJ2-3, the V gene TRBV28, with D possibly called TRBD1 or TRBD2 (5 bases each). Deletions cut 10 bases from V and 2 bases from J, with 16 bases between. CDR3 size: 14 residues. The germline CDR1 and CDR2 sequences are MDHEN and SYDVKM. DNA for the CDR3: TGTGCCACGAACGAGGGGCTCCTCACAGATACGCAGTATTTT. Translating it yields CATNEGLLTDTQYF.

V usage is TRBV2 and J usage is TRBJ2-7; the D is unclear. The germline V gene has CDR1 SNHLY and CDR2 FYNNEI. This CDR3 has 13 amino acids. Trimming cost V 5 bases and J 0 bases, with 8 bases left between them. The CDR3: CASSYSGSYEQYF. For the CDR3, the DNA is TGTGCCAGCAGTTACTCCGGCTCCTACGAGCAGTACTTC.

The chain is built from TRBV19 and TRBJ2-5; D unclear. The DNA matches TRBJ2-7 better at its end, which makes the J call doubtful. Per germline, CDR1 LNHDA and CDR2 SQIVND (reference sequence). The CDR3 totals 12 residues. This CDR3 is CASKVPSYEQYF. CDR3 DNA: TGTGCCAGTAAGGTCCCCTCCTACGAGCAGTACTTC.

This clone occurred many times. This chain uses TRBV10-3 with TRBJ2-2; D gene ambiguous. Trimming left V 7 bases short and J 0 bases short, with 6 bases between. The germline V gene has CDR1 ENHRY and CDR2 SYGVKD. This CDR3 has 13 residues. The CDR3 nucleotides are TGTGCCATCAAGCTAACGAACACCGGGGAGCTGTTTTTT. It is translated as CAIKLTNTGELFF.

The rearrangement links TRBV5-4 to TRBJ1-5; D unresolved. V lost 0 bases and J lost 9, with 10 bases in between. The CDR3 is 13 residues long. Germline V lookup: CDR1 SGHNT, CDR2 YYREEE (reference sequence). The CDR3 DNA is TGTGCCAGCAGCTTGGAAGCGGCAGGGCCCCAGCATTTT. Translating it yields CASSLEAAGPQHF.

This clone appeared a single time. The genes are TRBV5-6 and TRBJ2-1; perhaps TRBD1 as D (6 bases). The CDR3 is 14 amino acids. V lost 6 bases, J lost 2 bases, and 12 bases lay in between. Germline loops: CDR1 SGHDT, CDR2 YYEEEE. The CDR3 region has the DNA TGTGCCAGCACTAACAGGGCCCCCTACAATGAGCAGTTCTTC. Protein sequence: CASTNRAPYNEQFF.

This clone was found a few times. The CDR3 DNA sequence: TGTGCCAGCACCCCAAGGGGGCAAAATAATTCACCCCTCCACTTT. This sequence encodes CASTPRGQNNSPLHF. The V gene is TRBV6-5, the J gene TRBJ1-6; TRBD1 agrees at 7 bases. Germline-derived CDR1 and CDR2 are MNHEY and SVGAGI. Trimming removed 7 bases from V and 5 bases from J; junction bases left unmatched: 8. The CDR3 has 15 residues.

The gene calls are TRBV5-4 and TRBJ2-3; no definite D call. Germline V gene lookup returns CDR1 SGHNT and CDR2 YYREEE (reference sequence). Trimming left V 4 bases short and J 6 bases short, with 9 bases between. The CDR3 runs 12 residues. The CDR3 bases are TGTGCCAGCAGCCAGACTTGGGATACGCAGTATTTT. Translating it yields CASSQTWDTQYF.

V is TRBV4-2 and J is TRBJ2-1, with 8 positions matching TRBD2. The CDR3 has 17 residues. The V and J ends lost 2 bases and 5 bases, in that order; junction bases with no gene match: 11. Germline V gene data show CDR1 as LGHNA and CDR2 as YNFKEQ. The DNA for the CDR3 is TGTGCCAGCAGCCAAAGCAATGCGGGGGGCCGCCACAATGAGCAGTTCTTC. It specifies CASSQSNAGGRHNEQFF.

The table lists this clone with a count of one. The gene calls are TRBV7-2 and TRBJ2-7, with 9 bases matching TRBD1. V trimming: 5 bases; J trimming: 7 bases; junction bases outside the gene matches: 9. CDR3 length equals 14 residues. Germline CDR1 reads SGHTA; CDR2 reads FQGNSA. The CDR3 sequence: CASSPGTGWLEQYF. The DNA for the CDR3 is TGTGCCAGCAGCCCCGGGACAGGGTGGTTAGAGCAGTACTTC.

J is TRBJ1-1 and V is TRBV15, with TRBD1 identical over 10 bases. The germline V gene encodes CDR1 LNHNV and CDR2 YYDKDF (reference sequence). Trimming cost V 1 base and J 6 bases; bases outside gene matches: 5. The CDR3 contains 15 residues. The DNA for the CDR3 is TGTGCCACCAGCAGAGGGGGACAGGGGTTAGCTGAAGCTTTCTTT. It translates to CATSRGGQGLAEAFF.

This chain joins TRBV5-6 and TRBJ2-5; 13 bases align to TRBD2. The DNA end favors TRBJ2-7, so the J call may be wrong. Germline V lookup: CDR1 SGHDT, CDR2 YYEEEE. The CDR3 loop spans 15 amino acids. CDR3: CASSSLAGGDYEQYF. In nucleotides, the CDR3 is TGTGCCAGCAGCTCACTAGCGGGAGGGGACTACGAGCAGTACTTC.

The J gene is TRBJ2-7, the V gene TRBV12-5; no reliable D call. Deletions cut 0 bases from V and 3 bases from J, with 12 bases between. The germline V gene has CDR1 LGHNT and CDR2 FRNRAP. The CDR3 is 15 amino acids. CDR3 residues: CASGLVEPRYYEQYF. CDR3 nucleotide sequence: TGTGCTAGTGGTTTGGTTGAGCCCAGGTACTACGAGCAGTACTTC.

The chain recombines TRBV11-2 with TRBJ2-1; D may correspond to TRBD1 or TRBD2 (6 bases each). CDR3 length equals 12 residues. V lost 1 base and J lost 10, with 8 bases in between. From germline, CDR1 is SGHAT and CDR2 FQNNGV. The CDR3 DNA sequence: TGTGCCAGCAGCTTAGGGGGGGCGGAGCAGTTCTTC. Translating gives CASSLGGAEQFF.

The CDR3 here is CASSSELAASSYEQYF. The CDR3 bases are TGTGCCAGCAGTTCAGAACTAGCGGCCAGCTCCTACGAGCAGTACTTC. The gene calls are TRBV2 and TRBJ2-7; 8 bases are a match to TRBD2. Germline CDR1 is SNHLY and CDR2 is FYNNEI. After removal of 5 bases from V and 0 bases from J, the junction contained 9 bases not matched to a gene. CDR3 size: 16 residues.

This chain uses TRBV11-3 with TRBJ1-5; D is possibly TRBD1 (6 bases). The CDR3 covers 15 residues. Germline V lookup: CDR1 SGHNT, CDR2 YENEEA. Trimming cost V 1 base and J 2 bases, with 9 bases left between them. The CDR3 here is CASSLVGGGNQPQHF. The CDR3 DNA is TGTGCCAGCAGCTTAGTAGGGGGTGGCAATCAGCCCCAGCATTTT.

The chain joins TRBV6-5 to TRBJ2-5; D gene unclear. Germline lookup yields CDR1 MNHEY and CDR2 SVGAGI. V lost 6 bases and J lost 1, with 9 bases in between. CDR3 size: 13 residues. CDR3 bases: TGTGCCAGCAGCCCAGAGTTCCAAGAGACCCAGTACTTC. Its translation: CASSPEFQETQYF.

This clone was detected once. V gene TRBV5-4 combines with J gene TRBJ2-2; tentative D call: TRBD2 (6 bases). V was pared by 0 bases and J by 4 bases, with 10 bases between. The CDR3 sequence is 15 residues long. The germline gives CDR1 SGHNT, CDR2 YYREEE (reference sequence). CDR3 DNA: TGTGCCAGCAGCTTGGGGCGGGACGGCACCGGGGAGCTGTTTTTT. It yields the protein CASSLGRDGTGELFF.